These T cell receptor beta chains were read from a single sample in a study of T cells in Graves' hyperthyroidism and ophthalmopathy. TCRdb re-analysed the multiplex PCR reads in MiXCR, keeping a single row per CDR3 protein. The sample shows a few hundred thousand distinct CDR3 sequences, 16% of them seen only once. The specimen sequenced was blood. These receptors all come from a woman in her forties with Graves' ophthalmopathy. Both conserved end residues are part of each CDR3. A D gene is named only where the DNA matches it firmly. Rows give clone size only sometimes, using once, few, many, or a class for an expanded clone.

V	D	J	size	CDR3	DNA
TRBV2	TRBD1	TRBJ1-5	many	CASSGRTGGNQPQHF	TGTGCCAGCAGTGGACGGACAGGGGGCAATCAGCCCCAGCATTTT
TRBV19	TRBD2	TRBJ2-1	-	CASLPSGGPIKQFF	TGTGCCAGTCTCCCGAGCGGGGGCCCAATAAAGCAGTTCTTC
TRBV9	-	TRBJ2-3	-	CASSPRRWGSTDTQYF	TGTGCCAGCAGCCCGAGACGTTGGGGTTCCACAGATACGCAGTATTTT
TRBV5-1	-	TRBJ2-5	few	CASSFNRVQETQYF	TGCGCCAGCAGCTTTAACAGGGTCCAAGAGACCCAGTACTTC
TRBV12-3/TRBV12-4	TRBD1	TRBJ2-1	-	CASSQDTGQWNEQFF	TGTGCCAGCAGTCAAGACACGGGACAGTGGAATGAGCAGTTCTTC
TRBV2	-	TRBJ2-7	many	CASSKAQAYEQYF	TGTGCCAGCAGTAAAGCCCAGGCCTACGAGCAGTACTTC
TRBV12-3/TRBV12-4	-	TRBJ1-1	many	CAVQALGTEAFF	TGTGCCGTACAGGCCCTTGGGACTGAAGCTTTCTTT
TRBV20-1	TRBD2	TRBJ2-7	many	CSARVTSGGRNEQYF	TGCAGTGCTAGAGTGACTAGCGGGGGCCGGAACGAGCAGTACTTC
TRBV7-9	TRBD1	TRBJ1-2	few	CASSLGQDAYGYTF	TGTGCCAGCAGCCTGGGACAGGACGCCTATGGCTACACCTTC
TRBV5-5	TRBD1	TRBJ1-5	-	CASSFWDRGPQPQHF	TGTGCCAGCAGCTTCTGGGACAGGGGGCCGCAGCCCCAGCATTTT
TRBV28	TRBD1	TRBJ2-3	many	CASSLYGTGRADTQYF	TGTGCCAGCAGTTTATATGGGACAGGGCGAGCAGATACGCAGTATTTT
TRBV12-3/TRBV12-4	TRBD1	TRBJ2-7	-	CASSQRTGGEQYF	TGTGCCAGCAGTCAACGGACAGGAGGCGAGCAGTACTTC
TRBV30	-	TRBJ1-1	few	CVCLGGSYTEAFF	TGTGTCTGTCTGGGCGGTAGTTACACTGAAGCTTTCTTT
TRBV5-1	TRBD1	TRBJ2-2	-	CASSQGQERTGELFF	TGCGCCAGCAGCCAGGGACAGGAGAGAACCGGGGAGCTGTTTTTT
TRBV13	TRBD1	TRBJ1-4	-	CASSKQGAFEKLFF	TGTGCCAGCAGCAAACAGGGGGCGTTTGAAAAACTGTTTTTT
TRBV24-1	TRBD2	TRBJ2-1	-	CATSAPGLGREVYNEQFF	TGTGCCACCAGTGCCCCTGGGTTGGGGCGGGAGGTCTACAATGAGCAGTTCTTC
TRBV30	TRBD2	TRBJ2-3	few	CAWMGGVGYSDTQYF	TGTGCCTGGATGGGGGGGGTTGGGTACTCAGATACGCAGTATTTT
TRBV3-1	-	TRBJ2-4	many	CASSQELRGNIQYF	TGTGCCAGCAGCCAAGAGCTGAGGGGGAACATTCAGTACTTC
TRBV6-2/TRBV6-3	TRBD2	TRBJ2-2	-	CASSKERGSNLNTGELFF	TGTGCCAGCAGTAAAGAGCGGGGCTCAAACTTGAACACCGGGGAGCTGTTTTTT
TRBV20-1	-	TRBJ2-1	many	CSARGDIVINEQFF	TGCAGTGCTAGGGGGGACATTGTGATCAATGAGCAGTTCTTC
TRBV24-1	-	TRBJ1-1	-	CATGGGGETEAFF	TGTGCCACCGGGGGGGGGGGCGAAACTGAAGCTTTCTTT
TRBV15	-	TRBJ1-1	few	CATSRELRTEAFF	TGTGCCACCAGCAGAGAATTGAGGACTGAAGCTTTCTTT
TRBV5-6	TRBD2	TRBJ2-3	-	CASSLTSGGAVGTDTQYF	TGTGCCAGCAGCTTGACTAGCGGGGGGGCCGTCGGGACAGATACGCAGTATTTT
TRBV29-1	TRBD2	TRBJ2-1	few	CSVVAGAYNEQFF	TGCAGCGTTGTAGCGGGGGCATACAATGAGCAGTTCTTC